One sample yielded the 24 T cell receptor beta chains listed below, sequenced in a study of cytomegalovirus exposure and HLA in healthy donors. Both 60 Vbeta primers and 13 Jbeta primers went into the PCR. Here immunoSEQ multiplex PCR was the method, and the copy in TCRdb shows in-frame clones only, minus some. The sample contains 150,000 to 200,000 clones, 82% of which appear only once. Material: PBMCs. These receptors all come from a boy aged 2 to 10 in good health and CMV-seronegative.

This clone has just one count. The chain recombines TRBV6-5 with TRBJ2-1; 9 bases match TRBD1. This CDR3 contains 15 residues. CDR1 and CDR2 (germline): MNHEY, SVGAGI. After removal of 0 bases from V and 9 bases from J, the junction contained 6 bases not matched to a gene. In DNA, the CDR3 is TGTGCCAGCAGTTACTCACAGGGGGCGGAGGGTGAGCAGTTCTTC. It is translated as CASSYSQGAEGEQFF.

V and J are TRBV20-1 and TRBJ2-3; D is uncertain. Germline V CDR1 and CDR2: DFQATT, SNEGSKA (reference sequence). CDR3 length: 11 residues. V was shortened by 6 bases and J by 6 bases, with 10 bases between the two germline ends. The CDR3: CSAPVSDTQYF. CDR3 sequence (DNA): TGCAGTGCCCCTGTTTCTGATACGCAGTATTTT.

This chain connects TRBV13 to TRBJ2-3, with 8 positions matching TRBD2. V lost 4 bases to trimming and J lost 1 base; unmatched junction nucleotides: 10. The CDR3 spans 17 residues. The germline gives CDR1 PRHDT, CDR2 FYEKMQ (reference sequence). The CDR3 DNA reads as TGTGCCAGCAGCTCCTCCCGGGGTAGCGGGGGCACAGATACGCAGTATTTT. Translation: CASSSSRGSGGTDTQYF.

This chain connects TRBV29-1 to TRBJ1-5; unclear D gene. The V end lost 2 bases, the J end lost 1 base, and 6 bases lay between the germline ends. Germline V gene data show CDR1 as SQVTM and CDR2 as ANQGSEA. The CDR3 extends over 13 amino acids. In DNA form, the CDR3 reads TGCAGCGTTGAACTGGGCAGCAATCAGCCCCAGCATTTT. This codes for CSVELGSNQPQHF.

This chain's CDR3 is CASSFPVRRGASNTQYF. CDR3 DNA sequence: TGTGCCAGCAGTTTCCCGGTGAGGCGGGGGGCATCCAATACGCAGTATTTT. V usage is TRBV27 and J usage is TRBJ2-3; 8 bases fit TRBD2. The CDR3 has 17 amino acids. V gave up 3 bases and J gave up 7 bases; unmatched junction bases: 15. The germline V gene has CDR1 MNHEY and CDR2 SMNVEV (reference sequence).

This chain uses TRBV29-1 with TRBJ2-5, with a weak D call TRBD2 (7 bases). The CDR3 is 12 amino acids. The V gene's germline CDR1 is SQVTM and CDR2 ANQGSEA. Trimming removed 7 bases at V and 4 bases at J, with 13 bases between. The CDR3 here is CSGRAGAETQYF. Written as DNA, the CDR3 is TGCAGCGGCCGGGCGGGGGCAGAGACCCAGTACTTC.

The chain recombines TRBV12-5 with TRBJ2-3, with D tentatively TRBD1 (5 bases). Trimming took 6 bases from V and 7 from J, leaving 11 bases between them. This CDR3 contains 12 residues. The germline CDR1 and CDR2 sequences are LGHNT and FRNRAP. CDR3 DNA sequence: TGTGCTAGTGGGATCAACAGGTATACGCAGTATTTT. It is translated as CASGINRYTQYF.

The chain is built from TRBV6-1 and TRBJ2-1, with a weak D call TRBD2 (6 bases). With 4 bases removed from V and 8 bases from J, the gap between germline ends came to 21 bases. The CDR3 has 16 amino acids. The germline V gene encodes CDR1 MNHNS and CDR2 SASEGT. The CDR3 loop is CASSVLAGWGIHEQFF. The CDR3 DNA sequence: TGTGCCAGCAGTGTACTAGCAGGGTGGGGGATCCATGAGCAGTTCTTC.

The chain has TRBV7-3 and TRBJ2-5; TRBD2 matches 10 bases. Germline V lookup: CDR1 SGHTA, CDR2 FQGTGA. The CDR3 length is 16 residues. After removal of 4 bases from V and 2 bases from J, the junction contained 7 bases not matched to a gene. In DNA form, the CDR3 reads TGTGCCAGCAGCTCCCTGGGACTAGCGCCTCAAGAGACCCAGTACTTC. Its translation is CASSSLGLAPQETQYF. The full variable domain, with the rest looked up from reference TRBV7-3 and TRBJ2-5, is GAGVSQTPSNKVTEKGKYVELRCDPISGHTALYWYRQSLGQGPEFLIYFQGTGAADDSGLPNDRFFAVRPEGSVSTLKIQRTERGDSAVYLCASSSLGLAPQETQYFGPGTRLLVL.

The rearrangement joins TRBV7-2 to TRBJ1-5; 10 bases are a match to TRBD1. Germline CDR1 is SGHTA and CDR2 is FQGNSA. The CDR3 runs 15 residues. The J segment lost 4 bases and the V segment lost 5 bases, leaving 5 bases of the junction unmatched. CDR3 sequence: CASSIWTGGNQPQHF. The CDR3 region has the DNA TGTGCCAGCAGCATATGGACAGGGGGAAATCAGCCCCAGCATTTT.

The chain recombines TRBV27 with TRBJ2-1; TRBD1 is a possible D gene (6 bases). CDR1 and CDR2 from the germline V gene are MNHEY and SMNVEV (reference sequence). This CDR3 contains 11 residues. Trimming cost V 8 bases and J 8 bases, with 10 bases left between them. The CDR3 coding sequence is TGTGCCAGCCTAGGGGGTTATGAGCAGTTCTTC. It yields the protein CASLGGYEQFF.

The DNA for the CDR3 is TGTGCCAGCAGTCCGGACAGGGCTGGGAATGGCTACACCTTC. It encodes CASSPDRAGNGYTF. V usage is TRBV6-6 and J usage is TRBJ1-2; the match to TRBD1 covers 8 bases. Germline CDR1 is MNHNY and CDR2 is SVGAGI (reference sequence). The trim removed 5 bases at V and 6 bases at J, leaving 8 bases unmatched. This CDR3 region has 14 residues.

The J gene is TRBJ2-1, the V gene TRBV14, with a weak D call TRBD1 (5 bases). Germline-derived CDR1 and CDR2 are SGHDN and FVKESK. CDR3 length: 17 amino acids. V shed 3 bases and J shed 0 bases, with 15 bases lying between them. CDR3 nucleotide sequence: TGTGCCAGCAGCCACCCATTCGACAGTCGCTCCTACAATGAGCAGTTCTTC. Translation: CASSHPFDSRSYNEQFF.

This chain joins TRBV7-3 and TRBJ1-1; a weak D match, TRBD1 (5 bases). The CDR3 spans 14 residues. V was trimmed by 2 bases and J by 2 bases, leaving 9 bases between them. The germline V gene encodes CDR1 SGHTA and CDR2 FQGTGA. This CDR3 is CASSLQGGNTEAFF. The DNA of the CDR3 is TGTGCCAGCAGCTTACAGGGTGGAAACACTGAAGCTTTCTTT. Looking up the rest from reference TRBV7-3 and TRBJ1-1 gives the full variable domain: GAGVSQTPSNKVTEKGKYVELRCDPISGHTALYWYRQSLGQGPEFLIYFQGTGAADDSGLPNDRFFAVRPEGSVSTLKIQRTERGDSAVYLCASSLQGGNTEAFFGQGTRLTVV.

This clone has just a few counts. The rearrangement joins TRBV9 to TRBJ2-3; 15 bases fit TRBD2. CDR1 is SGDLS and CDR2 is YYNGEE in the germline V gene. This CDR3 is built from 15 residues. V was pared by 2 bases and J by 6 bases, with 1 base of the junction left unmatched. CDR3 amino acids: CASSVGTSGGDTQYF. Here the CDR3 DNA reads TGTGCCAGCAGCGTCGGGACTAGCGGGGGGGATACGCAGTATTTT.

The rearrangement uses TRBV4-2 and TRBJ2-5, with 8 nucleotides matching TRBD2. This CDR3 has 17 residues. Germline CDR1 is LGHNA and CDR2 is YNFKEQ. The ends lost 1 base at V and 0 bases at J; junction bases unmatched: 7. The CDR3 DNA reads TGTGCCAGCAGCCAAGTCCCCGGACTAGCCGACCAAGAGACCCAGTACTTC. This gives the protein CASSQVPGLADQETQYF.

The count of this clone is one. The chain employs TRBV7-6 and TRBJ2-3; unclear D gene. CDR1 and CDR2 from the germline V gene are SGHVS and FNYEAQ. The CDR3 runs to 14 residues. Trimming removed 5 bases at V and 0 bases at J, with 9 bases between. Here the CDR3 DNA reads TGTGCCAGCAGCCGTTATACTAGCACAGATACGCAGTATTTT. It translates to CASSRYTSTDTQYF.

The chain is built from TRBV7-9 and TRBJ2-1; 11 bases match TRBD2. The germline V gene encodes CDR1 SEHNR and CDR2 FQNEAQ (reference sequence). The CDR3 length is 18 residues. Germline trimming cut 1 base from V and 0 bases from J; bases unmatched to any gene: 5. The DNA of the CDR3 is TGTGCCAGCAGCTTAGTTAGCGGGGGGGCGTCCTCCTACAATGAGCAGTTCTTC. Amino acids: CASSLVSGGASSYNEQFF.

V and J are TRBV5-4 and TRBJ2-5; TRBD1 is a possible D gene (5 bases). The CDR3 extends over 16 amino acids. Germline V CDR1 and CDR2: SGHNT, YYREEE (reference sequence). Trimming removed 0 bases from V and 2 bases from J, with 14 bases in between. DNA for the CDR3: TGTGCCAGCAGCTTGGCTTGGGCAGGGCTACAAGAGACCCAGTACTTC. It codes for CASSLAWAGLQETQYF.

The chain is built from TRBV29-1 and TRBJ2-1; D unclear. The CDR3 loop spans 13 amino acids. V was clipped by 0 bases and J by 15 bases, with 18 bases between them. Germline V lookup: CDR1 SQVTM, CDR2 ANQGSEA. The CDR3 coding sequence is TGCAGCGTTGAAGATCCCCTAGATGGATCAAGGTTCTTC. It codes for CSVEDPLDGSRFF.

This clone turned up a few times. The chain has TRBV19 and TRBJ1-1, with a tentative D call TRBD1 (6 bases). This CDR3 is 13 amino acids long. Per the germline V gene, CDR1 is LNHDA and CDR2 is SQIVND (reference sequence). The V gene lost 4 bases and the J gene lost 2 bases, with 8 bases spanning the gap. CDR3 sequence (DNA): TGTGCCAGTAGTAGGGGGGGCAACACTGAAGCTTTCTTT. This translates into CASSRGGNTEAFF.

Turning to this clone: The identical CDR3 is also encoded by other nucleotide sequences in the sample. The V call is TRBV2, the J call TRBJ1-1; D perhaps matches TRBD1 (5 bases). The CDR3 sequence is 11 residues long. Germline assignment: CDR1 SNHLY and CDR2 FYNNEI. V was shortened by 6 bases and J by 5 bases, with 7 bases between the two germline ends. The CDR3 protein is CASSKGTEAFF. The CDR3 bases are TGTGCCAGCAGCAAGGGGACTGAAGCTTTCTTT.

The V and J genes are TRBV6-1 and TRBJ2-7, with 11 bases aligning to TRBD2. In germline, CDR1 is MNHNS, CDR2 SASEGT. The junction had 3 bases not matched to a gene; V was cut back by 4 bases and J by 7 bases. CDR3 length: 13 residues. The CDR3, as DNA: TGTGCCAGCAGTGTAGCGGGGGGGACAGAGCAGTACTTC. As protein: CASSVAGGTEQYF.

This chain links TRBV5-1 with TRBJ2-5; D is uncertain. The DNA end favors TRBJ2-7, so the J call may be wrong. There are 11 residues in the CDR3. CDR1 is SGHRS and CDR2 is YFSETQ in the germline V gene. This chain's CDR3 is CASRTGYEQYF. In DNA, the CDR3 is TGCGCCAGCAGAACCGGGTACGAGCAGTACTTC.